Reported below is one T cell receptor (beta chain). Its antigen is undetermined. The sample comes from a study of cytomegalovirus exposure and HLA in healthy donors. Study as a whole: Most genotyped donors, about 81% of 350 to 500, had Caucasian-associated genetic ancestry.

Trimming at V came to 1 base and at J to 2 bases, leaving 1 base not matched to a gene. The germline V gene encodes CDR1 SGHTA and CDR2 FQGNSA. This CDR3 spans 14 amino acids. Regarding the study as a whole: A few CMV-associated chains proved CMV antigen-specific in vitro. Later analysis revealed greater clonal expansion in HLA-associated TCR beta chains than in equally common others.

It was with 60 Vbeta and 13 Jbeta primers that the PCR ran. Libraries were prepared by immunoSEQ multiplex PCR; TCRdb keeps only in-frame clonotypes and omits some of them. The sample has 100,000 to 120,000 clones, around 88% seen once. Source material: PBMCs. The source of this sequence is a man aged 35-49 years in good health and CMV-seronegative. This chain joins TRBV7-2 and TRBJ1-2; 7 bases agree with TRBD1. CDR3 sequence: CASSLEGANYGYTF. CDR3 nucleotide sequence: TGTGCCAGCAGCTTAGAGGGGGCGAACTATGGCTACACCTTC.